The 14 T cell receptor beta chains reported below all come from one sample, sequenced in a study of early T cells in non-severe SARS-CoV-2 infection. TCRdb re-called the 5' RACE reads with MiXCR, one entry per CDR3 protein. The sample yields roughly 70,000 distinct CDR3 sequences, 20% seen once. The material was whole blood, obtained at baseline. The receptors originated from an adult who was a healthcare worker with PCR-confirmed SARS-CoV-2 infection or an uninfected control (not recorded which).

The chain uses TRBV2 and TRBJ2-3; 7 bases match TRBD1. The CDR3 runs 15 residues. V gave up 5 bases and J gave up 3 bases; unmatched junction bases: 8. Germline V CDR1 and CDR2: SNHLY, FYNNEI. CDR3 loop: CASSSDRAVTDTQYF. The CDR3 region has the DNA TGTGCCAGCAGTTCCGACAGGGCGGTGACAGATACGCAGTATTTT.

This clonotype appeared a few times. The V and J genes are TRBV5-1 and TRBJ1-5; D is ambiguous. The germline CDR1 and CDR2 sequences are SGHRS and YFSETQ. V lost 3 bases and J lost 7, with 11 bases in between. This CDR3 spans 13 amino acids. CDR3: CASSSGPAQPQHF. In DNA, the CDR3 is TGCGCCAGCAGCTCAGGACCGGCCCAGCCCCAGCATTTT. The full variable domain, its missing parts supplied by reference TRBV5-1 and TRBJ1-5, is KAGVTQTPRYLIKTRGQQVTLSCSPISGHRSVSWYQQTPGQGLQFLFEYFSETQRNKGNFPGRFSGRQFSNSRSEMNVSTLELGDSALYLCASSSGPAQPQHFGDGTRLSIL.

The V call is TRBV20-1, the J call TRBJ2-3; D possibly corresponds to TRBD1 (5 bases). Trimming removed 3 bases at V and 3 bases at J, with 19 bases between. The CDR3 runs to 16 residues. Germline assignment: CDR1 DFQATT and CDR2 SNEGSKA (reference sequence). The CDR3 here is CSASTRPPRETDTQYF. Written as DNA, the CDR3 is TGCAGTGCTAGCACACGGCCCCCCAGGGAAACAGATACGCAGTATTTT.

The chain couples TRBV7-2 to TRBJ2-3, with D unresolved. CDR3 size: 12 residues. Per germline, CDR1 SGHTA and CDR2 FQGNSA. V lost 1 base, J lost 5 bases, and 4 bases lay in between. The CDR3 sequence is CASSLGLDTQYF. The CDR3 DNA sequence: TGTGCCAGCAGCTTAGGATTAGATACGCAGTATTTT.

V and J are TRBV2 and TRBJ2-5; 10 bases map to TRBD1. CDR1 is SNHLY, CDR2 FYNNEI, per germline. The CDR3 runs to 15 residues. The trim removed 5 bases at V and 5 bases at J, leaving 8 bases unmatched. The CDR3 DNA follows: TGTGCCAGCAGTAAAATCCGGGACAGGGGCGAGACCCAGTACTTC. It codes for CASSKIRDRGETQYF.

The rearrangement uses TRBV12-3 or TRBV12-4 and TRBJ1-2; 10 positions match TRBD1. The V segment lost 4 bases and the J segment 2 bases; nucleotides outside the gene matches: 4. The CDR3 is 15 amino acids. In nucleotides, the CDR3 is TGTGCCAGCAGTTACAGGACAGGGGGGAACTATGGCTACACCTTC. Encoded protein: CASSYRTGGNYGYTF.

This clonotype was observed a few times. The CDR3 DNA reads TGTGCCAGTAGTACGGGACGGTGGCCCACGTGGGACCGTGGCTACACCTTC. This gives the protein CASSTGRWPTWDRGYTF. This chain uses TRBV19 with TRBJ1-2; a weak D match, TRBD1 (5 bases). V was shortened by 4 bases and J by 7 bases, with 25 bases between the two germline ends. There are 17 residues in the CDR3. Looked up from germline, CDR1 is LNHDA and CDR2 is SQIVND (reference sequence).

This clonotype has more than one count but fewer than ten. The rearrangement links TRBV7-9 to TRBJ2-3; D possibly uses TRBD1 or TRBD2 (5 bases each). Germline loops: CDR1 SEHNR, CDR2 FQNEAQ (reference sequence). This CDR3 region has 13 residues. V was clipped by 3 bases and J by 6 bases, with 10 bases between them. Here the CDR3 DNA reads TGTGCCAGCAGCTTTCCAGGGAGTGATACGCAGTATTTT. Protein sequence: CASSFPGSDTQYF.

This clonotype was picked up a small number of times. J is TRBJ2-7 and V is TRBV19, with D tentatively TRBD1 (6 bases). V dropped 5 bases and J dropped 3 bases, with 11 bases sitting between them. The CDR3 spans 13 residues. The germline gives CDR1 LNHDA, CDR2 SQIVND (reference sequence). The CDR3 region is CASSGARGYEQYF. Written as DNA, the CDR3 is TGTGCCAGTAGTGGCGCCAGGGGCTACGAGCAGTACTTC. Full variable domain (outside the CDR3, taken from reference TRBV19 and TRBJ2-7): DGGITQSPKYLFRKEGQNVTLSCEQNLNHDAMYWYRQDPGQGLRLIYYSQIVNDFQKGDIAEGYSVSREKKESFPLTVTSAQKNPTAFYLCASSGARGYEQYFGPGTRLTVT.

The chain carries TRBV7-6 and TRBJ2-2; the match to TRBD1 covers 7 bases. The CDR3 covers 14 residues. The junction had 3 bases not matched to a gene; V was cut back by 2 bases and J by 6 bases. Germline V gives CDR1 SGHVS, CDR2 FNYEAQ. CDR3 bases: TGTGCCAGCAGCTTAACAGGGGCCCCCGGGGAGCTGTTTTTT. Translating it yields CASSLTGAPGELFF.

The chain joins TRBV7-8 to TRBJ2-7, with 8 bases matching TRBD2. This CDR3 is 14 amino acids long. From germline, CDR1 is SGHVS and CDR2 FQNEAQ. J lost 3 bases, V lost 5 bases, and 6 bases had no gene match. The CDR3 loop reads CASSRTSPYYEQYF. DNA of the CDR3: TGTGCCAGCAGCAGGACTAGCCCGTACTACGAGCAGTACTTC.

This clonotype was seen many times. This rearrangement joins TRBV5-1 to TRBJ2-6; D remains ambiguous. V was trimmed by 0 bases and J by 4 bases, leaving 8 bases between them. The CDR3 sequence is 15 residues long. Per the germline V gene, CDR1 is SGHRS and CDR2 is YFSETQ. CDR3 nucleotides: TGCGCCAGCAGCTTGGGACGGGTAGGGGCCAACGTCCTGACTTTC. Translating it yields CASSLGRVGANVLTF.

This clonotype has a handful of counts. The rearrangement joins TRBV29-1 to TRBJ2-4, with unresolved D. Germline V gene sequence: CDR1 SQVTM, CDR2 ANQGSEA. V was clipped by 0 bases and J by 0 bases, with 12 bases between them. The CDR3 contains 16 residues. Here the CDR3 reads CSVEEIGFLAKNIQYF. The CDR3 region has the DNA TGCAGCGTTGAAGAAATTGGTTTCTTAGCCAAAAACATTCAGTACTTC.

This clonotype came up a few times. The chain employs TRBV20-1 and TRBJ2-5; D is possibly TRBD1 or TRBD2 (6 bases each). Per germline, CDR1 DFQATT and CDR2 SNEGSKA (reference sequence). The CDR3 loop spans 13 amino acids. Trimming removed 5 bases from V and 1 base from J, with 11 bases in between. CDR3 in DNA: TGCAGTGCTTCATCGGGGGCCCAAGAGACCCAGTACTTC. Translating gives CSASSGAQETQYF.